Listed here are 29 T cell receptor beta chains from one sample, sequenced in a study of blood T cell repertoires in COVID-19. The data were produced by immunoSEQ multiplex PCR, yet TCRdb's version contains in-frame clones alone and is incomplete. The repertoire holds over 150,000 clones, with 70% to 90% as singletons. Material: peripheral blood. Receptors were obtained from a man aged 40-50 years with acute or convalescent COVID-19.

The genes are TRBV6-2 or TRBV6-3 and TRBJ2-1; 11 bases agree with TRBD2. V lost 0 bases, J lost 7 bases, and 8 bases stayed unmatched. Germline V gene sequence: CDR1 MNHEY, CDR2 SVGEGT. The CDR3 contains 17 residues. CDR3 sequence: CASSYSGVAGGPNEQFF. The CDR3 nucleotides read TGTGCCAGCAGTTACTCTGGGGTAGCGGGGGGGCCGAATGAGCAGTTCTTC.

The rearrangement links TRBV7-9 to TRBJ2-7; TRBD1 matches 7 bases. Unmatched junction bases numbered 2, after V lost 4 bases and J lost 2 bases. This CDR3 contains 13 residues. CDR1 and CDR2 (germline): SEHNR, FQNEAQ (reference sequence). CDR3: CASSSDRTYEQYF. The CDR3 DNA reads as TGTGCCAGCAGCTCGGACAGGACCTACGAGCAGTACTTC.

As regards this clone: One end of the junction does not line up with germline, which may come from a read error. V gene TRBV7-7 combines with J gene TRBJ2-3; 8 positions agree with TRBD2. The V gene's germline CDR1 is SSHAT and CDR2 FNYEAQ (reference sequence). CDR3 length: 15 residues. This CDR3 is CASSLRGGPVDTQYF. CDR3 bases: TGTGCTAGCAGTTTACGGGGGGGCCCGGTAGATACGCAGTATTTT.

CDR3 in DNA: TGTGCCAGCAGTTACTCGAGCACTGAGCAGTTCTTC. Protein product: CASSYSSTEQFF. The rearrangement uses TRBV6-2 or TRBV6-3 and TRBJ2-1; no firm D call. V was pared by 0 bases and J by 9 bases, with 6 bases between. CDR3 length equals 12 residues. CDR1 and CDR2 (germline): MNHEY, SVGEGT.

V usage is TRBV15 and J usage is TRBJ1-6, with 7 bases fitting TRBD1. Per germline, CDR1 LNHNV and CDR2 YYDKDF (reference sequence). J lost 6 bases, V lost 5 bases, and 7 bases had no gene match. The CDR3 loop spans 15 amino acids. The CDR3 loop reads CATSEGTGVNSPLHF. The CDR3 region has the DNA TGTGCCACCAGCGAGGGAACAGGGGTTAATTCACCCCTCCACTTT.

The chain employs TRBV6-1 and TRBJ2-5; a possible D gene is TRBD2 (6 bases). The germline V gene encodes CDR1 MNHNS and CDR2 SASEGT. The V end lost 2 bases, the J end lost 1 base, and 11 bases lay between the germline ends. The CDR3 length is 15 residues. The CDR3 DNA is TGTGCCAGCAGTGAAAACGTGGGGGGCCAAGAGACCCAGTACTTC. Amino acid sequence: CASSENVGGQETQYF.

This rearrangement joins TRBV7-8 to TRBJ1-1; the D gene is possibly TRBD1 (6 bases). This CDR3 is 14 amino acids long. Germline-derived CDR1 and CDR2 are SGHVS and FQNEAQ. Deletions cut 4 bases from V and 1 base from J, with 10 bases between. CDR3 region: CASSSIRGNTEAFF. Written as DNA, the CDR3 is TGTGCCAGCAGCTCAATCAGGGGGAACACTGAAGCTTTCTTT.

This clone was observed a single time. The chain recombines TRBV7-9 with TRBJ2-5; 7 nucleotides agree with TRBD1. Germline CDR1 SEHNR, CDR2 FQNEAQ (reference sequence). Unmatched junction bases numbered 4, after V lost 1 base and J lost 5 bases. CDR3 size: 14 residues. CDR3 region: CASSLVAQGETQYF. The CDR3 nucleotides read TGTGCCAGCAGCTTAGTTGCACAGGGGGAGACCCAGTACTTC.

The J gene is TRBJ2-3, the V gene TRBV7-2; TRBD2 matches 10 bases. V gave up 3 bases and J gave up 5 bases; unmatched junction bases: 5. Germline CDR1 reads SGHTA; CDR2 reads FQGNSA. The CDR3 is 15 amino acids. CDR3 residues: CASSFKASGGDTQYF. In DNA, the CDR3 is TGTGCCAGCAGCTTCAAGGCTAGCGGGGGAGATACGCAGTATTTT. The full variable domain, completed using reference TRBV7-2 and TRBJ2-3, is GAGVSQSPSNKVTEKGKDVELRCDPISGHTALYWYRQSLGQGLEFLIYFQGNSAPDKSGLPSDRFSAERTGGSVSTLTIQRTQQEDSAVYLCASSFKASGGDTQYFGPGTRLTVL.

V gene TRBV12-3 or TRBV12-4 combines with J gene TRBJ1-5, with TRBD1 identical over 8 bases. The CDR3 contains 13 residues. V was pared by 8 bases and J by 11 bases, with 11 bases of the junction left unmatched. CDR3 DNA sequence: TGTGCCAGCGTAGGGACAGGCGCGGGGGCCCAGCATTTT. Amino acids: CASVGTGAGAQHF.

J is TRBJ2-7 and V is TRBV27; the D gene is possibly TRBD1 (6 bases). Germline assignment: CDR1 MNHEY and CDR2 SMNVEV (reference sequence). This CDR3 comprises 13 residues. The V end was cut by 8 bases, the J end by 4 bases, with 15 bases between. The CDR3 loop reads CASGGSAVYEQYF. CDR3 sequence (DNA): TGTGCCAGCGGGGGCAGTGCGGTGTACGAGCAGTACTTC.

This rearrangement joins TRBV7-2 to TRBJ2-7, with D possibly being TRBD1 (5 bases). The V end lost 7 bases, the J end lost 3 bases, and 13 bases lay between the germline ends. CDR3 length: 13 residues. CDR1 and CDR2 (germline): SGHTA, FQGNSA. The CDR3 is CASTRQTIYEQYF. The CDR3 coding sequence is TGTGCCAGCACGAGACAGACAATCTACGAGCAGTACTTC.

Note on this clone: Within the sample, other DNA sequences also encode this same CDR3. The chain uses TRBV5-1 and TRBJ2-7; TRBD1 matches 11 bases. The CDR3 loop spans 14 amino acids. V was clipped by 5 bases and J by 4 bases; unmatched bases: 5. Germline-derived CDR1 and CDR2 are SGHRS and YFSETQ. CDR3 loop: CASSPGDRGYEQYF. CDR3 in DNA: TGCGCCAGCAGTCCCGGGGACAGGGGGTACGAGCAGTACTTC. The full variable domain, completed using reference TRBV5-1 and TRBJ2-7, is KAGVTQTPRYLIKTRGQQVTLSCSPISGHRSVSWYQQTPGQGLQFLFEYFSETQRNKGNFPGRFSGRQFSNSRSEMNVSTLELGDSALYLCASSPGDRGYEQYFGPGTRLTVT.

With regard to this clone: Other DNA sequences in the same sample also yield this CDR3. The chain couples TRBV5-1 to TRBJ1-6; the D gene is possibly TRBD1 (6 bases). This CDR3 comprises 14 residues. Deletions cut 3 bases from V and 5 bases from J, with 9 bases between. The V gene's germline CDR1 is SGHRS and CDR2 YFSETQ. The CDR3 nucleotides are TGCGCCAGCAGCTCCGGACAGAATAATTCACCCCTCCACTTT. This encodes CASSSGQNNSPLHF.

The rearrangement links TRBV2 to TRBJ1-5; 7 bases map to TRBD1. The CDR3 runs 14 residues. CDR1 is SNHLY, CDR2 FYNNEI, per germline. V gave up 6 bases and J gave up 7 bases; unmatched junction bases: 9. CDR3 amino acids: CASRDRQGEQPQHF. In DNA form, the CDR3 reads TGTGCCAGCAGGGACCGACAGGGCGAACAGCCCCAGCATTTT. The variable domain in full, completed from reference TRBV2 and TRBJ1-5, reads EPEVTQTPSHQVTQMGQEVILRCVPISNHLYFYWYRQILGQKVEFLVSFYNNEISEKSEIFDDQFSVERPDGSNFTLKIRSTKLEDSAMYFCASRDRQGEQPQHFGDGTRLSIL.

V is TRBV12-5 and J is TRBJ1-3; D unresolved. There are 13 residues in the CDR3. The germline V gene has CDR1 LGHNT and CDR2 FRNRAP. The V end was cut by 7 bases, the J end by 4 bases, with 11 bases between. The CDR3 sequence: CASAIEQGNTIYF. The CDR3 coding sequence is TGTGCTAGTGCCATTGAACAGGGAAACACCATATATTTT. Supplemented by reference TRBV12-5 and TRBJ1-3, the full variable domain reads DARVTQTPRHKVTEMGQEVTMRCQPILGHNTVFWYRQTMMQGLELLAYFRNRAPLDDSGMPKDRFSAEMPDATLATLKIQPSEPRDSAVYFCASAIEQGNTIYFGEGSWLTVV.

This chain uses TRBV7-3 with TRBJ2-2; D is unresolved. CDR1 and CDR2 (germline): SGHTA, FQGTGA. The CDR3 spans 12 residues. Trimming removed 5 bases from V and 7 bases from J, with 8 bases in between. The CDR3 DNA reads as TGTGCCAGCAGCCCCCGAGTCGGGGAGCTGTTTTTT. Protein product: CASSPRVGELFF.

The chain carries TRBV5-4 and TRBJ1-3, with D unresolved. The V gene lost 4 bases and the J gene lost 3 bases, with 5 bases spanning the gap. CDR1 SGHNT and CDR2 YYREEE come from the germline V gene (reference sequence). The CDR3 has 12 residues. The CDR3 DNA reads as TGTGCCAGCAGCGTCCGTGGAAACACCATATATTTT. Translation: CASSVRGNTIYF.

The chain recombines TRBV7-2 with TRBJ2-1, with D unresolved. Trimming pared 2 bases from V and 2 bases from J, leaving 7 bases between. This CDR3 is built from 14 residues. Germline V gene sequence: CDR1 SGHTA, CDR2 FQGNSA. CDR3 region: CASSLRTPYNEQFF. The DNA of the CDR3 is TGTGCCAGCAGCTTACGCACTCCCTACAATGAGCAGTTCTTC.

The V call is TRBV2, the J call TRBJ2-7, with 9 bases identical to TRBD2. Losses at the gene ends were 9 bases for V and 1 base for J; bases not matched to a gene: 7. Germline lookup yields CDR1 SNHLY and CDR2 FYNNEI. The CDR3 consists of 14 residues. The CDR3 bases are TGTGCCAGTACGTTAGCGGGGGATTCCTACGAGCAGTACTTC. It is translated as CASTLAGDSYEQYF.

Only a few counts were recorded for this clone. The sample contains more than one DNA sequence encoding this CDR3. The chain is built from TRBV6-5 and TRBJ1-4; D might be TRBD1 (6 bases). With 6 bases removed from V and 7 bases from J, the gap between germline ends came to 6 bases. Germline V CDR1 and CDR2: MNHEY, SVGAGI. This CDR3 contains 11 residues. CDR3 loop: CASSRGEKLFF. The CDR3 DNA follows: TGTGCCAGCAGCAGGGGTGAAAAACTGTTTTTT.

The rearrangement uses TRBV25-1 and TRBJ2-1; 7 nucleotides match TRBD2. With V trimmed by 0 bases and J by 3 bases, 2 bases remained unmatched. From germline, CDR1 is MGHDK and CDR2 SYGVNS. The length of the CDR3 is 15 residues. CDR3 amino acids: CASSEYRGDYNEQFF. Written as DNA, the CDR3 is TGTGCCAGCAGTGAATACCGGGGGGACTACAATGAGCAGTTCTTC.

The chain couples TRBV2 to TRBJ2-3, with D possibly TRBD2 on 5 matching bases. Trimming removed 7 bases from V and 1 base from J, with 6 bases in between. CDR1 and CDR2 (germline): SNHLY, FYNNEI. There are 12 residues in the CDR3. CDR3 sequence (DNA): TGTGCCAGCAACGGGGGCACAGATACGCAGTATTTT. Translating gives CASNGGTDTQYF.

This clone was seen only a few times. CDR3 DNA sequence: TGTGCCAGCCTCCGGGACAGCCGGAGTGGGCCCCAGCATTTT. Its translation: CASLRDSRSGPQHF. This rearrangement joins TRBV28 to TRBJ1-5; 7 bases fit TRBD1. The CDR3 totals 14 residues. The junction had 13 bases not matched to a gene; V was cut back by 8 bases and J by 9 bases. Germline V gives CDR1 MDHEN, CDR2 SYDVKM.

The rearrangement uses TRBV5-6 and TRBJ2-1; D is perhaps TRBD1 (6 bases). The V gene lost 0 bases and the J gene lost 3 bases, with 7 bases spanning the gap. Germline CDR1 SGHDT, CDR2 YYEEEE. CDR3 length: 14 amino acids. The CDR3 DNA sequence: TGTGCCAGCAGCTTGGGACAGGTCTACAATGAGCAGTTCTTC. It encodes CASSLGQVYNEQFF.

The V call is TRBV6-5, the J call TRBJ1-2; 9 bases fit TRBD1. J was trimmed by 5 bases and V by 6 bases; bases with no gene match: 7. Germline CDR1 is MNHEY and CDR2 is SVGAGI. The CDR3 has 14 residues. CDR3: CASRPGQGVYGYTF. In nucleotides, the CDR3 is TGTGCCAGCAGACCGGGACAGGGTGTGTATGGCTACACCTTC.

Turning to this clone: This same CDR3 is encoded by further DNA sequences in the sample. The gene calls are TRBV6-5 and TRBJ1-5; possible D gene TRBD1, 6 bases. Germline CDR1 MNHEY, CDR2 SVGAGI. Between the trimmed V and J ends, which lost 0 bases and 2 bases, there was a span of 8 bases. The CDR3 length is 15 residues. The DNA of the CDR3 is TGTGCCAGCAGTTACTCCAACAGGGGCAATCAGCCCCAGCATTTT. Translation: CASSYSNRGNQPQHF.

The J gene is TRBJ2-5, the V gene TRBV5-1; D unclear. The CDR3 has 13 amino acids. Deletions cut 4 bases from V and 1 base from J, with 8 bases between. The V gene's germline CDR1 is SGHRS and CDR2 YFSETQ. The CDR3 nucleotides read TGCGCCAGCAGCCCAATCAGCCAAGAGACCCAGTACTTC. Protein product: CASSPISQETQYF.

This clone has a single count. The chain joins TRBV7-8 to TRBJ1-3; 7 bases are shared with TRBD1. V was pared by 5 bases and J by 3 bases, with 13 bases of the junction left unmatched. The CDR3 is made up of 17 amino acids. Germline-derived CDR1 and CDR2 are SGHVS and FQNEAQ. Here the CDR3 DNA reads TGTGCCAGCAGCCCGCTTATAGGGGGCGCGGGTGGAAACACCATATATTTT. As protein: CASSPLIGGAGGNTIYF.